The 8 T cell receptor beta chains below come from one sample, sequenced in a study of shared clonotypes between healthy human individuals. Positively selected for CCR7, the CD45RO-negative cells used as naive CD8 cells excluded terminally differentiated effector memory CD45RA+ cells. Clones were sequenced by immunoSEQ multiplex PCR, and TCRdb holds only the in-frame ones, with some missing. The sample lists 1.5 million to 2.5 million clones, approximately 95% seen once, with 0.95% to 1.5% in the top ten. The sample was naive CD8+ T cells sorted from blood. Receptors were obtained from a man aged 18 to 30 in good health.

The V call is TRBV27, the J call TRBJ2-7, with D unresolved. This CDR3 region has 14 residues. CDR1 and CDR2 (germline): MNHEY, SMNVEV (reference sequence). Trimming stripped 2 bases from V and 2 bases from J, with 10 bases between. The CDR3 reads CASSLTGQTYEQYF. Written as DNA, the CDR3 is TGTGCCAGCAGTTTAACGGGCCAAACCTACGAGCAGTACTTC.

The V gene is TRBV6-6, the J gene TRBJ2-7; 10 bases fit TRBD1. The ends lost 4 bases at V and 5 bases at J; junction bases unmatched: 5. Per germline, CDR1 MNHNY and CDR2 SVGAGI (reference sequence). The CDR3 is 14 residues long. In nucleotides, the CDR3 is TGTGCCAGCAGTTCGGACAGGGGGACTAACGAGCAGTACTTC. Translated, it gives CASSSDRGTNEQYF.

The CDR3 protein is CASRGDSSETQYF. Here the CDR3 DNA reads TGTGCCAGCCGAGGAGATTCCTCAGAGACCCAGTACTTC. The rearrangement links TRBV2 to TRBJ2-5; D unresolved. CDR1 is SNHLY and CDR2 is FYNNEI in the germline V gene. The ends were cut back, 8 bases at V and 4 bases at J, with 14 bases in the middle. The CDR3 is 13 amino acids.

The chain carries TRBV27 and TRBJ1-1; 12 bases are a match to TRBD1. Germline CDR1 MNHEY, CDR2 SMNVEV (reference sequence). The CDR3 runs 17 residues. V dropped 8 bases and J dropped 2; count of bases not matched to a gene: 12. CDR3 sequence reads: CASPLPGQGACNTEAFF. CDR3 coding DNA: TGTGCCAGCCCTTTGCCGGGACAGGGGGCGTGCAACACTGAAGCTTTCTTT.

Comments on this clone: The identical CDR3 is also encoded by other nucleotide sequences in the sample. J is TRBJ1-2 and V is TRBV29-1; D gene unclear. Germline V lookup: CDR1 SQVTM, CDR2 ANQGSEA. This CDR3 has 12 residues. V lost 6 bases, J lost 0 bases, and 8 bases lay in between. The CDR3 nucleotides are TGCAGCGTGGACGGTACTAACTATGGCTACACCTTC. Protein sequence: CSVDGTNYGYTF.

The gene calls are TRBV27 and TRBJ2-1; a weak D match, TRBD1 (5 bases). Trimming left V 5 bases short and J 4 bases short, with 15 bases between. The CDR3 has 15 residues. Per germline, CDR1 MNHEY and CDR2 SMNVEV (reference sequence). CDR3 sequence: CASSLDIGAYNEQFF. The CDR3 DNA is TGTGCCAGCAGTCTAGACATTGGGGCATACAATGAGCAGTTCTTC.

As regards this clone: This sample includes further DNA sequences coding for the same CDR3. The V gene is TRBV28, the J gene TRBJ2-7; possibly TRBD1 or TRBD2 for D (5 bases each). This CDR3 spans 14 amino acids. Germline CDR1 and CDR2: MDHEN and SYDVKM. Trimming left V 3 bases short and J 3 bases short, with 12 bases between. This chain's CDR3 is CASSLPGTDYEQYF. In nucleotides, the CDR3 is TGTGCCAGCAGTTTGCCGGGGACCGACTACGAGCAGTACTTC.

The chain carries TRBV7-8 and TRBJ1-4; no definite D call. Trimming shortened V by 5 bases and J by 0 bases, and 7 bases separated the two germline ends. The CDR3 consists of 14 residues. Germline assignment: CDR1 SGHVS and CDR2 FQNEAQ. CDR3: CASSPSSTNEKLFF. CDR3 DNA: TGTGCCAGCAGCCCCAGCTCAACTAATGAAAAACTGTTTTTT. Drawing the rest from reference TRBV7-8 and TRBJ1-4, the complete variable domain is GAGVSQSPRYKVAKRGQDVALRCDPISGHVSLFWYQQALGQGPEFLTYFQNEAQLDKSGLPSDRFFAERPEGSVSTLKIQRTQQEDSAVYLCASSPSSTNEKLFFGSGTQLSVL.